This T cell receptor beta chain was sequenced for a study of blood T cell repertoires in COVID-19. About the study: Donors in the United States, Italy and Spain gave samples during acute or convalescent COVID-19.

Per the original data handling: Nucleated cell counts were estimated from reference gene primer amplification. The repertoire was sequenced with immunoSEQ multiplex PCR; TCRdb's copy has only in-frame clones and lacks some. V and J calls and clone size are those listed in that table; D and trimming were worked out from the DNA. The sample includes 140,000 to 150,000 clones, around 85% of them seen just once. Germline CDR1 reads SGHVS; CDR2 reads FQNEAQ. V lost 5 bases and J lost 1, with 11 bases in between. The CDR3 length is 14 residues. The clonotype was recovered from a woman aged 55-69 years with COVID-19, enrolled during active disease. The sequenced sample consisted of peripheral blood. The chain links TRBV7-8 to TRBJ1-1, with D maybe TRBD1 (5 bases). DNA of the CDR3: TGTGCCAGCAGCCCGACAGAGACGAACACTGAAGCTTTCTTT. Translating it yields CASSPTETNTEAFF.